The 26 T cell receptor beta chains given below trace back to one sample, sequenced in a study of CD8 T cells in Susac syndrome. Random hexamers were used to reverse transcribe about 0.45 to 1 ug of RNA. TCRdb called the immunoSEQ multiplex PCR reads again in MiXCR, with one record for every CDR3 protein. The repertoire holds approximately 80,000 distinct CDR3 sequences, roughly 94% seen once, with approximately 0.49% in the top ten. The sequenced sample consisted of CD8+ T cells from PBMCs. These receptors all come from a human donor with Susac syndrome.

The chain combines TRBV20-1 with TRBJ2-7; 7 bases match TRBD1. The CDR3 is 13 residues long. CDR1 DFQATT and CDR2 SNEGSKA come from the germline V gene (reference sequence). J lost 5 bases, V lost 3 bases, and 7 bases had no gene match. Here the CDR3 DNA reads TGCAGTGCTAGCCCTACAGGGGCCGACGAGCAGTACTTC. Its translation: CSASPTGADEQYF.

This clonotype was detected only once. V and J are TRBV7-8 and TRBJ2-5; D gene ambiguous. The CDR3 spans 13 residues. Trimming took off 4 bases at V and 3 bases at J, with 9 bases between the two ends. Germline V gene lookup returns CDR1 SGHVS and CDR2 FQNEAQ. CDR3 nucleotide sequence: TGTGCCAGCAGCTATCACAGAGAAGAGACCCAGTACTTC. It encodes CASSYHREETQYF.

This clonotype was counted once. The chain has TRBV7-9 and TRBJ1-1; D ambiguous. This CDR3 comprises 13 residues. Trimming took off 4 bases at V and 3 bases at J, with 9 bases between the two ends. Germline values: CDR1 SEHNR, CDR2 FQNEAQ (reference sequence). The CDR3: CASSSVGDTEAFF. The CDR3 coding sequence is TGTGCCAGCAGCTCCGTGGGAGACACTGAAGCTTTCTTT.

The chain carries TRBV20-1 and TRBJ2-5; the match to TRBD2 covers 9 bases. The CDR3 totals 18 residues. Per the germline V gene, CDR1 is DFQATT and CDR2 is SNEGSKA (reference sequence). V lost 1 base to trimming and J lost 1 base; unmatched junction nucleotides: 13. CDR3 nucleotide sequence: TGCAGTGCTAGAGGCGGGGCTGAGGGTAGCGGGGGCCAAGAGACCCAGTACTTC. Translation gives CSARGGAEGSGGQETQYF.

The rearrangement links TRBV20-1 to TRBJ2-7, with D perhaps being TRBD1 or TRBD2 (5 bases each). V lost 0 bases to trimming and J lost 3 bases, with 15 bases between them. This CDR3 is built from 15 residues. Per the germline V gene, CDR1 is DFQATT and CDR2 is SNEGSKA (reference sequence). The CDR3 loop reads CSAREARDGLYEQYF. The CDR3 DNA reads TGCAGTGCTAGAGAGGCCCGGGACGGTCTCTACGAGCAGTACTTC.

The genes are TRBV29-1 and TRBJ2-1; a weak D match, TRBD1 (6 bases). Germline CDR1 is SQVTM and CDR2 is ANQGSEA. This CDR3 contains 16 residues. Trimming cost V 1 base and J 1 base, with 14 bases left between them. In nucleotides, the CDR3 is TGCAGCGTTGAAGGGCACGGGACATTTTCCTACAATGAGCAGTTCTTC. It specifies CSVEGHGTFSYNEQFF.

This clonotype has a handful of counts. This sequence joins TRBV3-1 and TRBJ2-7, with D perhaps matching TRBD1 (5 bases). V lost 1 base and J 3 bases, leaving 13 bases between the germline ends. Looked up from germline, CDR1 is LGHDT and CDR2 is YNNKEL (reference sequence). This CDR3 has 15 residues. The CDR3 DNA reads TGTGCCAGCAGCCAAGTTCAGGACAACTACTACGAGCAGTACTTC. It specifies CASSQVQDNYYEQYF.

The V and J genes are TRBV6-2 or TRBV6-3 and TRBJ1-1, with D possibly TRBD1 on 6 matching bases. Germline CDR1 is MNHEY and CDR2 is SVGEGT. CDR3 length: 11 residues. The V and J ends lost 11 bases and 8 bases respectively, with 15 bases between them. The CDR3: CACARGGEAFF. Written as DNA, the CDR3 is TGTGCCTGCGCGCGAGGGGGAGAAGCTTTCTTT.

This chain joins TRBV12-3 or TRBV12-4 and TRBJ2-5; D is unresolved. Trimming removed 1 base at V and 3 bases at J, with 6 bases between. The CDR3 is 13 amino acids. The CDR3 protein is CASSLVPKETQYF. In nucleotides, the CDR3 is TGTGCCAGCAGTTTAGTCCCGAAAGAGACCCAGTACTTC.

V is TRBV6-5 and J is TRBJ1-1, with D possibly matching TRBD1 (5 bases). V shed 4 bases and J shed 11 bases, with 11 bases lying between them. The CDR3 extends over 11 amino acids. Per germline, CDR1 MNHEY and CDR2 SVGAGI. Written as DNA, the CDR3 is TGTGCCAGCAGTTGGTCAGGGAGGGCTTTCTTT. Translated, it gives CASSWSGRAFF.

The table lists this clonotype with a count of one. The chain joins TRBV2 to TRBJ1-6; D is unclear. This CDR3 comprises 16 residues. V dropped 4 bases and J dropped 6 bases, with 16 bases sitting between them. CDR1 and CDR2 (germline): SNHLY, FYNNEI. For the CDR3, the DNA is TGTGCCAGCAGTGGTCTTGGAGGGTACGGTAATTCACCCCTCCACTTT. This gives the protein CASSGLGGYGNSPLHF.

The V gene is TRBV7-9, the J gene TRBJ2-7, with D perhaps assigned TRBD1 or TRBD2 (5 bases each). V was shortened by 1 base and J by 5 bases, with 9 bases between the two germline ends. CDR1 and CDR2 from the germline V gene are SEHNR and FQNEAQ (reference sequence). The CDR3 loop spans 13 amino acids. The DNA of the CDR3 is TGTGCCAGCAGCTTAGTGCTGGGGGACGAGCAGTACTTC. Its translation is CASSLVLGDEQYF.

The chain joins TRBV12-3 or TRBV12-4 to TRBJ2-3; D not certain. V was shortened by 6 bases and J by 5 bases, with 12 bases between the two germline ends. The CDR3 sequence is 13 residues long. CDR3 amino acids: CASRFNGVDTQYF. In nucleotides, the CDR3 is TGTGCCAGCAGATTCAACGGAGTAGATACGCAGTATTTT.

This clonotype has just a few counts. The V gene is TRBV24-1, the J gene TRBJ2-7; no reliable D call. This CDR3 has 13 residues. Trimming pared 5 bases from V and 2 bases from J, leaving 9 bases between. CDR1 and CDR2 (germline): KGHDR, SFDVKD. The CDR3 bases are TGTGCCACCAGTGGGTCAGCCACCTACGAGCAGTACTTC. It encodes CATSGSATYEQYF.

The rearrangement uses TRBV27 and TRBJ2-3; TRBD1 matches 9 bases. V gave up 5 bases and J gave up 5 bases; unmatched junction bases: 11. CDR1 MNHEY and CDR2 SMNVEV come from the germline V gene (reference sequence). CDR3 size: 16 residues. CDR3 amino acids: CASSTSGTGRRDTQYF. The CDR3 DNA sequence: TGTGCCAGCAGTACATCCGGGACAGGGCGAAGAGATACGCAGTATTTT.

In regard to this clonotype: At one end the junction does not follow the germline gene, possibly because of a read error. This chain links TRBV2 with TRBJ2-6, with a weak D call TRBD2 (5 bases). The CDR3 has 11 amino acids. Germline values: CDR1 SNHLY, CDR2 FYNNEI. The CDR3 loop is CGILGANVLTF. Written as DNA, the CDR3 is TGCGGGATTCTCGGGGCCAACGTCCTGACTTTC.

The chain uses TRBV7-8 and TRBJ2-5; 7 bases map to TRBD1. This CDR3 has 18 amino acids. Germline lookup yields CDR1 SGHVS and CDR2 FQNEAQ. V shed 6 bases, J shed 0 bases, and the junction held 16 bases outside the gene matches. The CDR3 DNA follows: TGTGCCAGCAGTCTAGCACCCCCTAGACAGGGTAACCAAGAGACCCAGTACTTC. It translates to CASSLAPPRQGNQETQYF.

The V gene is TRBV28, the J gene TRBJ2-1; 7 bases are shared with TRBD2. Unmatched junction bases numbered 4, after V lost 3 bases and J lost 14 bases. The CDR3 spans 11 residues. Germline lookup yields CDR1 MDHEN and CDR2 SYDVKM. The DNA for the CDR3 is TGTGCCAGCAGTTTTGGACGGGGGGAGTTCTTC. Protein: CASSFGRGEFF.

The chain has TRBV6-6 and TRBJ2-1; tentatively, D is TRBD1 (5 bases). The V gene's germline CDR1 is MNHNY and CDR2 SVGAGI (reference sequence). V lost 7 bases and J lost 8, with 9 bases in between. This CDR3 contains 11 residues. The CDR3 DNA sequence: TGTGCCAGCATTCAAGGGGATGAGCAGTTCTTC. Translating gives CASIQGDEQFF.

This clonotype was seen once. V and J are TRBV6-5 and TRBJ1-3; D is undetermined. Trimming left V 2 bases short and J 0 bases short, with 5 bases between. The CDR3 runs to 14 residues. Germline V gene sequence: CDR1 MNHEY, CDR2 SVGAGI. DNA for the CDR3: TGTGCCAGCAGTTACAGGATCTCTGGAAACACCATATATTTT. Amino acid sequence: CASSYRISGNTIYF.

The chain employs TRBV20-1 and TRBJ2-1; TRBD2 aligns across 7 bases. V shed 1 base, J shed 5 bases, and the junction held 8 bases outside the gene matches. Germline V lookup: CDR1 DFQATT, CDR2 SNEGSKA (reference sequence). The CDR3 length is 15 residues. DNA of the CDR3: TGCAGTGCTAGAGGCTTAGCGGGCCTAAACAATGAGCAGTTCTTC. Translated, it gives CSARGLAGLNNEQFF.

This clonotype has just one count. The chain is built from TRBV20-1 and TRBJ2-4, with 7 bases identical to TRBD2. The ends lost 0 bases at V and 2 bases at J; junction bases unmatched: 7. The germline gives CDR1 DFQATT, CDR2 SNEGSKA (reference sequence). This CDR3 comprises 16 residues. The CDR3 spells CSAREERGGSKNIQYF. In DNA form, the CDR3 reads TGCAGTGCTAGAGAAGAGCGGGGTGGGTCCAAAAACATTCAGTACTTC.

The V gene is TRBV5-6, the J gene TRBJ2-5; TRBD2 is a possible D gene (5 bases). Per germline, CDR1 SGHDT and CDR2 YYEEEE. Between the trimmed V and J ends, which lost 0 bases and 5 bases, there was a span of 14 bases. The CDR3 is made up of 15 amino acids. This CDR3 reads CASSLEGTEEETQYF. Written as DNA, the CDR3 is TGTGCCAGCAGCTTGGAGGGCACGGAGGAGGAGACCCAGTACTTC.

The V call is TRBV29-1, the J call TRBJ2-3, with D perhaps TRBD2 (5 bases). Looked up from germline, CDR1 is SQVTM and CDR2 is ANQGSEA. The CDR3 contains 12 residues. Trimming pared 1 base from V and 3 bases from J, leaving 5 bases between. CDR3 in DNA: TGCAGCGTTGAAGGGGAGACAGATACGCAGTATTTT. Its translation: CSVEGETDTQYF.

This rearrangement joins TRBV5-1 to TRBJ2-5; 7 bases map to TRBD1. The V gene end was trimmed by 4 bases and the J gene end by 2 bases; junction bases not matched to a gene: 11. CDR1 is SGHRS, CDR2 YFSETQ, per germline. This CDR3 region has 16 residues. In DNA form, the CDR3 reads TGCGCCAGCAGCCCCCGGACAGGATCGGAACAAGAGACCCAGTACTTC. Translated, it gives CASSPRTGSEQETQYF.

DNA of the CDR3: TGCGCCAGCAACCTCTCGGACGAGCAGTACTTC. As protein: CASNLSDEQYF. The V gene is TRBV5-1, the J gene TRBJ2-7; D ambiguous. V was pared by 6 bases and J by 5 bases, with 9 bases between. The germline gives CDR1 SGHRS, CDR2 YFSETQ. This CDR3 contains 11 residues. The complete variable domain, with remaining parts taken from reference TRBV5-1 and TRBJ2-7, reads KAGVTQTPRYLIKTRGQQVTLSCSPISGHRSVSWYQQTPGQGLQFLFEYFSETQRNKGNFPGRFSGRQFSNSRSEMNVSTLELGDSALYLCASNLSDEQYFGPGTRLTVT.